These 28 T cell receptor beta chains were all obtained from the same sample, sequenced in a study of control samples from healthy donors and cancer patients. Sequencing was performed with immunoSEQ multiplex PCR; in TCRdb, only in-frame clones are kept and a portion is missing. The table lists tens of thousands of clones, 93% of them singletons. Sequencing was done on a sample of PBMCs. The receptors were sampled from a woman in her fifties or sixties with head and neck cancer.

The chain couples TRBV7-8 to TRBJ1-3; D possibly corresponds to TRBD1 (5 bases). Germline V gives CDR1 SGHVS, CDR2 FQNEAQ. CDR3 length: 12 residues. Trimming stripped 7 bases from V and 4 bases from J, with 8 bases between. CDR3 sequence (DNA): TGTGCCAGCACCCCAGGGGGAAACACCATATATTTT. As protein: CASTPGGNTIYF. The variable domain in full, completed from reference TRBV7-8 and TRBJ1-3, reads GAGVSQSPRYKVAKRGQDVALRCDPISGHVSLFWYQQALGQGPEFLTYFQNEAQLDKSGLPSDRFFAERPEGSVSTLKIQRTQQEDSAVYLCASTPGGNTIYFGEGSWLTVV.

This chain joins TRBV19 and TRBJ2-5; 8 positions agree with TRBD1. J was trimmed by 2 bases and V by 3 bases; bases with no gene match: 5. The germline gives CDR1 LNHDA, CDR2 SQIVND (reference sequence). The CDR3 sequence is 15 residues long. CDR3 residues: CASSIPGTGQETQYF. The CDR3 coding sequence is TGTGCCAGTAGTATCCCCGGGACAGGTCAAGAGACCCAGTACTTC.

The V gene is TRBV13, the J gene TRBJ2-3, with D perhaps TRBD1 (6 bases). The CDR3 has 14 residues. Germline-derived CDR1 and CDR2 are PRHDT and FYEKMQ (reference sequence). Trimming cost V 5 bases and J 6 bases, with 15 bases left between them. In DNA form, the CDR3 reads TGTGCCAGCAGCCTTGCTTCGACAGGCGATACGCAGTATTTT. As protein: CASSLASTGDTQYF.

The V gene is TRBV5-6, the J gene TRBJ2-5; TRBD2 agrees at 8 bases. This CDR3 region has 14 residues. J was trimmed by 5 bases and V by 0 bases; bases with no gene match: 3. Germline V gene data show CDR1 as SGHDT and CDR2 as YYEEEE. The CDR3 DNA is TGTGCCAGCAGCTTGGTGAGCGGGGGCGAGACCCAGTACTTC. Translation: CASSLVSGGETQYF.

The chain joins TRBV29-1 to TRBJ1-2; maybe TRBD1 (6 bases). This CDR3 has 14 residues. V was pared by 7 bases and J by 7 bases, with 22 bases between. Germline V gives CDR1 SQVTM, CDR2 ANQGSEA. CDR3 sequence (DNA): TGCAGCGCCTCGGACGACAGGTTCAGGGGTGGCTACACCTTC. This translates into CSASDDRFRGGYTF.

For the CDR3, the DNA is TGTGCCAGCAGCTTGGAAGCGGGAGGGGGGGAGCTGTTTTTT. As protein: CASSLEAGGGELFF. V is TRBV5-4 and J is TRBJ2-2; 10 nucleotides align to TRBD2. V was pared by 0 bases and J by 8 bases, with 1 base of the junction left unmatched. CDR3 length: 14 amino acids. Germline CDR1 is SGHNT and CDR2 is YYREEE (reference sequence).

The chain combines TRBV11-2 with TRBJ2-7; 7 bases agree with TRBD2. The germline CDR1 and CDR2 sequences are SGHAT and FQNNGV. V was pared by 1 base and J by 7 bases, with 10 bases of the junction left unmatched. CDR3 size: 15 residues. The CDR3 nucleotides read TGTGCCAGCAGCTTAGGAGGACTAGGGGTGGGGGAGCAGTACTTC. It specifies CASSLGGLGVGEQYF.

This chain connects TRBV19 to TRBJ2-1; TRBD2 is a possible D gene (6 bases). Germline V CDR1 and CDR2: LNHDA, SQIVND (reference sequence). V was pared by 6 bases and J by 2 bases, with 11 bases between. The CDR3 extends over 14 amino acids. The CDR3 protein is CASSPVAAYNEQFF. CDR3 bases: TGTGCCAGTAGCCCCGTAGCGGCCTACAATGAGCAGTTCTTC.

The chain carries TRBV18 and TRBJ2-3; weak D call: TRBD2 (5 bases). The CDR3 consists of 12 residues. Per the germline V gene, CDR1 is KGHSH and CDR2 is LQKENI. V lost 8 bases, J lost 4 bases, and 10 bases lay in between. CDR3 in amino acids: CASTEESDTQYF. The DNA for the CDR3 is TGTGCCAGCACGGAGGAGTCAGATACGCAGTATTTT.

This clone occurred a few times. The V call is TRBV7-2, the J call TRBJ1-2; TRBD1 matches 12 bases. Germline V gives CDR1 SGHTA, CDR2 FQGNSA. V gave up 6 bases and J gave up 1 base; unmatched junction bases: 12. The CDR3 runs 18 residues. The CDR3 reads CASSSPGTGGKNNYGYTF. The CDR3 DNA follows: TGTGCCAGCAGTTCACCCGGGACAGGGGGCAAGAATAACTATGGCTACACCTTC. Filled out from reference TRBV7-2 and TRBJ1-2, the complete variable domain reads GAGVSQSPSNKVTEKGKDVELRCDPISGHTALYWYRQSLGQGLEFLIYFQGNSAPDKSGLPSDRFSAERTGGSVSTLTIQRTQQEDSAVYLCASSSPGTGGKNNYGYTFGSGTRLTVV.

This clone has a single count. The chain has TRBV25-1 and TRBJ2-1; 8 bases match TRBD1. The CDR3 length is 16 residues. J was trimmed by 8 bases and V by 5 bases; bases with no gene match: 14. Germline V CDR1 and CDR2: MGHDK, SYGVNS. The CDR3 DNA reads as TGTGCCAGCAGTCCAAAGACAGGGGCCATCGGGGATGAGCAGTTCTTC. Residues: CASSPKTGAIGDEQFF.

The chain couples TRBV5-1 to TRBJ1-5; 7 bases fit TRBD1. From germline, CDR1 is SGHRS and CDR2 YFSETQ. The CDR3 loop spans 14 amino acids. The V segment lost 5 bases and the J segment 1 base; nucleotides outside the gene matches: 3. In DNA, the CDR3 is TGCGCCAGCAGTCCGGGACAGAGCAATCAGCCCCAGCATTTT. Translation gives CASSPGQSNQPQHF. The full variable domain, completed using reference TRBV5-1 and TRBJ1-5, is KAGVTQTPRYLIKTRGQQVTLSCSPISGHRSVSWYQQTPGQGLQFLFEYFSETQRNKGNFPGRFSGRQFSNSRSEMNVSTLELGDSALYLCASSPGQSNQPQHFGDGTRLSIL.

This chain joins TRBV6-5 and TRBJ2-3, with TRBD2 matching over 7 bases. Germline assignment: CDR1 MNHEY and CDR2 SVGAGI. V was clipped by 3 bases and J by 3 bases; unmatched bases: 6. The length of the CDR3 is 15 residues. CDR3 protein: CASSYLAGATDTQYF. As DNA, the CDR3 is TGTGCCAGCAGTTATCTCGCGGGAGCAACAGATACGCAGTATTTT.

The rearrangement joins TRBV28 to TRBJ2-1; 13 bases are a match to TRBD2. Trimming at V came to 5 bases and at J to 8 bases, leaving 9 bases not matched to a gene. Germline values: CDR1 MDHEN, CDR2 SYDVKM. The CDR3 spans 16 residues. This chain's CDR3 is CASSASGLAGMDEQFF. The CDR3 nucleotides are TGTGCCAGCAGTGCGTCGGGACTAGCGGGAATGGATGAGCAGTTCTTC.

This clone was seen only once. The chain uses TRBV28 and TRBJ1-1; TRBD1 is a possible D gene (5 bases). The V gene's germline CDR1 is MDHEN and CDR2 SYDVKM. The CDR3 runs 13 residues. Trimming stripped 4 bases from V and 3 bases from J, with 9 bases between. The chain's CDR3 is CASSSGTDTEAFF. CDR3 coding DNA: TGTGCCAGCAGTTCGGGGACCGACACTGAAGCTTTCTTT.

Written as DNA, the CDR3 is TGTGCCAGTAGTCTAACACAGGGCACTGAAGCTTTCTTT. It specifies CASSLTQGTEAFF. J is TRBJ1-1 and V is TRBV19, with D possibly matching TRBD1 (6 bases). Per the germline V gene, CDR1 is LNHDA and CDR2 is SQIVND (reference sequence). Trimming took 5 bases from V and 4 from J, leaving 11 bases between them. This CDR3 has 13 amino acids.

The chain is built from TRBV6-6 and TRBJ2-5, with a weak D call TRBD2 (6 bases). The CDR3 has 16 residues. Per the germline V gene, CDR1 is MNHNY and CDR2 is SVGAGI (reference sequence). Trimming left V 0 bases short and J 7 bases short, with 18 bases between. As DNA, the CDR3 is TGTGCCAGCAGTTACTCGACCCTGGGGGGTCCCGGGACCCAGTACTTC. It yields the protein CASSYSTLGGPGTQYF.

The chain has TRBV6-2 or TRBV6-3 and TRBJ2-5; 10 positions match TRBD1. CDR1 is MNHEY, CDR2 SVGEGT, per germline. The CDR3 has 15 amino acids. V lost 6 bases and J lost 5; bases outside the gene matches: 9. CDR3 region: CASSADRGREETQYF. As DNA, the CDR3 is TGTGCCAGCAGCGCCGACAGGGGGCGAGAGGAGACCCAGTACTTC.

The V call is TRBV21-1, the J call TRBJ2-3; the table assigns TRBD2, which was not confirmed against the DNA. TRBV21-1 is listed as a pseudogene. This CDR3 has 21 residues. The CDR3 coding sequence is TGTGCCAGCACCTTCCCGGGACTAGCGGGGGGGCCGAGATCCTGCACAGATACGCAGTATTTT. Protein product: CASTFPGLAGGPRSCTDTQYF.

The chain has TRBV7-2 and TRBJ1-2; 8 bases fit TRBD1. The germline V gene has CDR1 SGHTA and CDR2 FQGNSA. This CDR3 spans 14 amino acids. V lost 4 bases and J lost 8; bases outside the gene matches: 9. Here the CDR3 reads CASSSRQGSRGYTF. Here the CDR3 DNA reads TGTGCCAGCAGCTCGCGACAGGGGTCGAGAGGCTACACCTTC.

The CDR3 sequence: CASSRLATNTGELFF. CDR3 DNA: TGTGCCAGCTCCCGACTAGCGACGAACACCGGGGAGCTGTTTTTT. This chain links TRBV18 with TRBJ2-2, with 8 bases identical to TRBD2. The CDR3 totals 15 residues. The germline V gene encodes CDR1 KGHSH and CDR2 LQKENI. V lost 6 bases to trimming and J lost 0 bases; unmatched junction nucleotides: 3. The whole variable domain, filled in from reference TRBV18 and TRBJ2-2, reads NAGVMQNPRHLVRRRGQEARLRCSPMKGHSHVYWYRQLPEEGLKFMVYLQKENIIDESGMPKERFSAEFPKEGPSILRIQQVVRGDSAAYFCASSRLATNTGELFFGEGSRLTVL.

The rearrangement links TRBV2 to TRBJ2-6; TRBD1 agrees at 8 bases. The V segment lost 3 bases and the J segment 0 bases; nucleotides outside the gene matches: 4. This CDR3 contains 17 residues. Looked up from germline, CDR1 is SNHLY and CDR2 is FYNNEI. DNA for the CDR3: TGTGCCAGCAGTGATCCCGGGACAGGCTCTGGGGCCAACGTCCTGACTTTC. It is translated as CASSDPGTGSGANVLTF. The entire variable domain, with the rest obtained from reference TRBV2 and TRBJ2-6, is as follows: EPEVTQTPSHQVTQMGQEVILRCVPISNHLYFYWYRQILGQKVEFLVSFYNNEISEKSEIFDDQFSVERPDGSNFTLKIRSTKLEDSAMYFCASSDPGTGSGANVLTFGAGSRLTVL.

Here the CDR3 DNA reads TGTGCCAGCAGTTTAGGCAGGTCCTACGAGCAGTACTTC. As protein: CASSLGRSYEQYF. The rearrangement links TRBV12-3 or TRBV12-4 to TRBJ2-7; D gene ambiguous. Trimming took 1 base from V and 1 from J, leaving 5 bases between them. The CDR3 is made up of 13 amino acids.

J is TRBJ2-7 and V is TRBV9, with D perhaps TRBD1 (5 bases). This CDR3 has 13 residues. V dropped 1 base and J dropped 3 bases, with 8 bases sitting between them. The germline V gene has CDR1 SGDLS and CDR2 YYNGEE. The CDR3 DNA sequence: TGTGCCAGCAGCGTACAGGGCAACTACGAGCAGTACTTC. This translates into CASSVQGNYEQYF.

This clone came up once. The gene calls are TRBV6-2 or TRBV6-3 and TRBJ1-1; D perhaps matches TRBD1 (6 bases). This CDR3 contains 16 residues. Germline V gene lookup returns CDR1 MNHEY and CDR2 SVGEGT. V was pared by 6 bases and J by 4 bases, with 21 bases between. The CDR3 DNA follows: TGTGCCAGCAGCCCGACAAGGGGCACGGACAGCACTGAAGCTTTCTTT. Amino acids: CASSPTRGTDSTEAFF.

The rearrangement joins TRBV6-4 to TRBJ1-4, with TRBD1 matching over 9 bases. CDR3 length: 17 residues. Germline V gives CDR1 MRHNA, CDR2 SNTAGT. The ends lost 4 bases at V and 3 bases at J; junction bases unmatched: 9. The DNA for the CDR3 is TGTGCCAGCAGTGGCCGGGACAGGGCTTCCGCTAATGAAAAACTGTTTTTT. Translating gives CASSGRDRASANEKLFF.

This CDR3 reads CASSYTANTEAFF. Written as DNA, the CDR3 is TGTGCCAGCAGTTACACGGCGAACACTGAAGCTTTCTTT. This chain connects TRBV6-2 or TRBV6-3 to TRBJ1-1; D call uncertain. Trimming left V 2 bases short and J 1 base short, with 5 bases between. The V gene's germline CDR1 is MNHEY and CDR2 SVGEGT. The CDR3 extends over 13 amino acids.

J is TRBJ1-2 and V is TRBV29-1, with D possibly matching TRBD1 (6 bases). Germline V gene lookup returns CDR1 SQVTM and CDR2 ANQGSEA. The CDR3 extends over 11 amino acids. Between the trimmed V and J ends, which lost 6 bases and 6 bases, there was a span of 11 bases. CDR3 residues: CSVARGDGYTF. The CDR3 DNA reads TGCAGCGTGGCCAGGGGAGATGGCTACACCTTC.